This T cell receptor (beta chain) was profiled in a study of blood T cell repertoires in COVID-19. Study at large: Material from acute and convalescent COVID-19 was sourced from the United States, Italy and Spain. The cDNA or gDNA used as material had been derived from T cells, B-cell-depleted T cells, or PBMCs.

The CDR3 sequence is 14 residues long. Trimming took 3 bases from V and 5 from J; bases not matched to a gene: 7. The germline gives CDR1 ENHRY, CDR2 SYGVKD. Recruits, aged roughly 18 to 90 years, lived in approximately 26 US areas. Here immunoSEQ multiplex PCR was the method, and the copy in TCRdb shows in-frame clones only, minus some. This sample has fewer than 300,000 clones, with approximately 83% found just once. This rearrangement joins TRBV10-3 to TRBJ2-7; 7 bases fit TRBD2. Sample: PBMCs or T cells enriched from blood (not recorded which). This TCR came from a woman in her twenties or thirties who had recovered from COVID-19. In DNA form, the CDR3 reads TGTGCCATCAGTGATCTGGCGGGAGCGAACGAGCAGTACTTC. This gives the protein CAISDLAGANEQYF.